Below are 19 T cell receptor beta chains sequenced from a single sample in a study of blood T cell repertoires in COVID-19. Assay used: immunoSEQ multiplex PCR; TCRdb lists only in-frame clones, some missing. The sample shows some 100,000 clones, 80% of them seen only once. The sample comprised peripheral blood. These receptors originate from a woman in her 70s with acute or convalescent COVID-19.

The chain couples TRBV12-3 or TRBV12-4 to TRBJ1-2; D is possibly TRBD1 (5 bases). The CDR3 has 13 residues. The ends were cut back, 6 bases at V and 2 bases at J, with 10 bases in the middle. This CDR3 reads CASRGQTNYGYTF. In DNA, the CDR3 is TGTGCCAGCAGAGGACAAACAAACTATGGCTACACCTTC.

This chain joins TRBV7-9 and TRBJ1-5, with a possible D match to TRBD1 (5 bases). V dropped 1 base and J dropped 7 bases, with 26 bases sitting between them. Germline lookup yields CDR1 SEHNR and CDR2 FQNEAQ (reference sequence). This CDR3 is 19 amino acids long. CDR3 DNA: TGTGCCAGCAGCTTAGGGGTCGGTTGGGGCGGAACAGTAGTCCAGCCCCAGCATTTT. It translates to CASSLGVGWGGTVVQPQHF.

The rearrangement uses TRBV5-1 and TRBJ2-3; D possibly corresponds to TRBD1 (6 bases). V gave up 4 bases and J gave up 5 bases, with 20 bases separating them. This CDR3 region has 16 residues. Germline V gene sequence: CDR1 SGHRS, CDR2 YFSETQ. The CDR3 DNA is TGCGCCAGCAGCCTCCTGGGGGACAATCTGATAGATACGCAGTATTTT. Encoded protein: CASSLLGDNLIDTQYF.

The chain has TRBV5-1 and TRBJ2-3; TRBD1 agrees at 11 bases. This CDR3 is built from 18 residues. CDR1 is SGHRS, CDR2 YFSETQ, per germline. The V gene end was trimmed by 6 bases and the J gene end by 3 bases; junction bases not matched to a gene: 15. The CDR3 here is CASTPYLPGTGGTDTQYF. The CDR3 nucleotides read TGCGCCAGCACCCCATACCTGCCCGGGACAGGGGGGACAGATACGCAGTATTTT.

The chain has TRBV7-2 and TRBJ1-2, with a weak D call TRBD1 (6 bases). Germline values: CDR1 SGHTA, CDR2 FQGNSA. The CDR3 covers 17 residues. The V end was cut by 0 bases, the J end by 0 bases, with 14 bases between. Here the CDR3 reads CASSLAPTGNPNYGYTF. CDR3 in DNA: TGTGCCAGCAGCTTAGCCCCAACAGGGAATCCTAACTATGGCTACACCTTC.

The rearrangement links TRBV28 to TRBJ1-2; no clear D. The CDR3 consists of 15 residues. V was trimmed by 4 bases and J by 2 bases, leaving 14 bases between them. Germline CDR1 reads MDHEN; CDR2 reads SYDVKM. In nucleotides, the CDR3 is TGTGCCAGCAGTTCACCCCGGGTCGCAAACTATGGCTACACCTTC. This encodes CASSSPRVANYGYTF.

The chain couples TRBV19 to TRBJ1-2; possible D gene TRBD1, 5 bases. Germline CDR1 reads LNHDA; CDR2 reads SQIVND (reference sequence). The CDR3 covers 14 residues. Between the trimmed V and J ends, which lost 5 bases and 7 bases, there was a span of 17 bases. The CDR3 DNA reads as TGTGCCAGTAGTCCCGGAGGGGCTCGGTTTGGCTACACCTTC. This translates into CASSPGGARFGYTF.

The chain combines TRBV7-9 with TRBJ1-2; D possibly corresponds to TRBD1 (6 bases). The V gene lost 4 bases and the J gene lost 2 bases, with 14 bases spanning the gap. CDR3 length: 15 amino acids. The germline CDR1 and CDR2 sequences are SEHNR and FQNEAQ (reference sequence). The CDR3 loop reads CASSSQIGQNYGYTF. The CDR3 coding sequence is TGTGCCAGCAGCTCTCAAATTGGACAGAACTATGGCTACACCTTC.

The rearrangement joins TRBV2 to TRBJ1-5, with TRBD1 matching over 8 bases. J lost 4 bases, V lost 8 bases, and 7 bases had no gene match. Germline V CDR1 and CDR2: SNHLY, FYNNEI. The CDR3 covers 14 residues. The CDR3 protein is CASVGQGGNQPQHF. The CDR3 nucleotides are TGTGCCAGCGTAGGACAGGGAGGAAATCAGCCCCAGCATTTT. Full variable domain (outside the CDR3, taken from reference TRBV2 and TRBJ1-5): EPEVTQTPSHQVTQMGQEVILRCVPISNHLYFYWYRQILGQKVEFLVSFYNNEISEKSEIFDDQFSVERPDGSNFTLKIRSTKLEDSAMYFCASVGQGGNQPQHFGDGTRLSIL.

The CDR3 bases are TGTGCCAGCAGTCTAGCGGGGGGGAACAATGAGCAGTTCTTC. Its protein is CASSLAGGNNEQFF. The chain couples TRBV6-2 or TRBV6-3 to TRBJ2-1; 12 nucleotides line up with TRBD2. The ends lost 5 bases at V and 5 bases at J; junction bases unmatched: 1. This CDR3 is 14 amino acids long. CDR1 and CDR2 (germline): MNHEY, SVGEGT.

The chain carries TRBV5-1 and TRBJ2-5; D gene uncertain. Germline-derived CDR1 and CDR2 are SGHRS and YFSETQ. This CDR3 contains 14 residues. Trimming removed 0 bases at V and 3 bases at J, with 9 bases between. This chain's CDR3 is CASSLALGEETQYF. CDR3 DNA sequence: TGCGCCAGCAGCTTGGCCCTAGGTGAAGAGACCCAGTACTTC.

This clone was seen a single time. The chain has TRBV2 and TRBJ2-7, with 7 positions matching TRBD1. The CDR3 consists of 15 residues. V shed 0 bases, J shed 3 bases, and the junction held 5 bases outside the gene matches. Germline CDR1 and CDR2: SNHLY and FYNNEI. CDR3 sequence reads: CASSEAWDRDYEQYV. DNA of the CDR3: TGTGCCAGCAGTGAAGCTTGGGACAGAGACTACGAGCAGTACGTC.

The gene calls are TRBV19 and TRBJ1-5; unclear D gene. V lost 3 bases, J lost 4 bases, and 13 bases lay in between. CDR3 length: 15 residues. Per germline, CDR1 LNHDA and CDR2 SQIVND (reference sequence). The CDR3 loop reads CASSMKRVGNQPQHF. The CDR3 DNA reads TGTGCCAGTAGTATGAAGAGGGTGGGAAATCAGCCCCAGCATTTT.

This clone was seen a few times. This chain uses TRBV28 with TRBJ1-1; tentatively, D is TRBD1 (6 bases). The CDR3 totals 14 residues. Trimming pared 6 bases from V and 5 bases from J, leaving 16 bases between. CDR1 MDHEN and CDR2 SYDVKM come from the germline V gene. This CDR3 is CASRLRGSGTEAFF. As DNA, the CDR3 is TGTGCCAGCAGACTAAGGGGGTCTGGGACTGAAGCTTTCTTT. The whole variable domain, filled in from reference TRBV28 and TRBJ1-1, reads DVKVTQSSRYLVKRTGEKVFLECVQDMDHENMFWYRQDPGLGLRLIYFSYDVKMKEKGDIPEGYSVSREKKERFSLILESASTNQTSMYLCASRLRGSGTEAFFGQGTRLTVV.

The sample holds a few counts of this clone. The gene calls are TRBV27 and TRBJ1-1, with TRBD1 as a possible D gene (5 bases). V lost 5 bases and J 6 bases, leaving 13 bases between the germline ends. CDR3 length equals 13 residues. Germline loops: CDR1 MNHEY, CDR2 SMNVEV (reference sequence). This CDR3 reads CASSLGGFPEAFF. The DNA of the CDR3 is TGTGCCAGCAGTCTGGGGGGGTTTCCTGAAGCTTTCTTT.

The chain links TRBV28 to TRBJ1-6, with TRBD1 identical over 8 bases. Germline V CDR1 and CDR2: MDHEN, SYDVKM. V shed 4 bases and J 9 bases; nucleotides not matched to a gene: 11. The CDR3 is 16 amino acids. This chain's CDR3 is CASSSPSGGDSSPLHF. The CDR3, as DNA: TGTGCCAGCAGTTCCCCCTCAGGGGGCGATTCTTCACCCCTCCACTTT.

The chain is built from TRBV11-3 and TRBJ2-1, with TRBD2 matching 8 bases. The CDR3 spans 15 residues. Germline values: CDR1 SGHNT, CDR2 YENEEA. V shed 1 base, J shed 5 bases, and the junction held 4 bases outside the gene matches. The CDR3 spells CASSLGRGGHNEQFF. As DNA, the CDR3 is TGTGCCAGCAGCTTAGGACGGGGGGGACACAATGAGCAGTTCTTC.

J is TRBJ2-5 and V is TRBV3-1 (or the pseudogene TRBV3-2), with TRBD1 identical over 10 bases. Germline lookup yields CDR1 LGHDT and CDR2 YNNKEL (reference sequence). Germline trimming cut 4 bases from V and 5 bases from J; bases unmatched to any gene: 7. There are 15 residues in the CDR3. Here the CDR3 DNA reads TGTGCCAGCAGCCGCCGGACAGGGGGATCGGAGACCCAGTACTTC. Its translation: CASSRRTGGSETQYF.

The rearrangement links TRBV29-1 to TRBJ2-2, with 8 positions matching TRBD2. The CDR3 is 14 amino acids. CDR1 is SQVTM and CDR2 is ANQGSEA in the germline V gene. V dropped 7 bases and J dropped 3; count of bases not matched to a gene: 7. CDR3 bases: TGCAGCGCCGGGGGGGTCGCGGACACCGGGGAGCTGTTTTTT. Encoded protein: CSAGGVADTGELFF.